Included here is one T cell receptor (beta chain) sequence, with context. The sample comes from a study of blood T cell repertoires in COVID-19. Using immunoSEQ multiplex PCR, the repertoire was profiled, and TCRdb retains in-frame clones only, with some absent. The repertoire consists of approximately 440,000 clones, with about nine tenths occurring once and the leading ten covering 0.7%. The age range of participants was 18 to 89 years, with residence in about two dozen US areas. This clonotype was sampled from a woman between 18 and 29 years old who had recovered from COVID-19. Sequenced input: PBMCs or T cells enriched from blood (not recorded which).

The CDR3 bases are TGTGCCAGCAGCTCGCCCGGGACTCACGAGCAGTACTTC. The encoded protein is CASSSPGTHEQYF. The chain couples TRBV6-5 to TRBJ2-7; tentatively, D is TRBD2 (6 bases). V lost 6 bases, J lost 5 bases, and 14 bases lay in between. The germline gives CDR1 MNHEY, CDR2 SVGAGI. There are 13 residues in the CDR3.